Presented here are 10 T cell receptor beta chains from one specimen sequenced in a study of CD8 T cells in Susac syndrome. Reverse transcription of roughly 0.45 to 1 ug RNA used random hexamers. Each CDR3 protein is one row after TCRdb ran MiXCR on the immunoSEQ multiplex PCR reads. The sample consists of 160,000 or so distinct CDR3 sequences, approximately 95% of them appearing once. Material for sequencing was CD4+ T cells from PBMCs. The receptors come from a human donor with Susac syndrome.

The CDR3 sequence is CASSEQDSNQPQHF. Here the CDR3 DNA reads TGTGCCAGCAGTGAACAGGACAGCAATCAGCCCCAGCATTTT. The chain couples TRBV25-1 to TRBJ1-5; no definite D call. Trimming took 2 bases from V and 1 from J, leaving 6 bases between them. Germline values: CDR1 MGHDK, CDR2 SYGVNS. This CDR3 region has 14 residues.

The chain links TRBV5-1 to TRBJ2-3, with D possibly TRBD1 on 5 matching bases. Trimming removed 1 base at V and 11 bases at J, with 17 bases between. This CDR3 is built from 14 residues. In germline, CDR1 is SGHRS, CDR2 YFSETQ. The chain's CDR3 is CASSLPRTGVQQYF. The CDR3 bases are TGCGCCAGCAGCTTGCCTCGAACAGGAGTCCAGCAGTATTTT.

The J gene is TRBJ1-2, the V gene TRBV20-1, with TRBD1 as a possible D gene (6 bases). This CDR3 comprises 14 residues. Germline lookup yields CDR1 DFQATT and CDR2 SNEGSKA (reference sequence). The V and J ends lost 3 bases and 4 bases respectively, with 15 bases between them. CDR3 protein: CSASTLDRVYGYTF. DNA of the CDR3: TGCAGTGCTAGCACACTGGACAGAGTCTATGGCTACACCTTC.

CDR3 sequence reads: CSARDPSRDPNYGYTF. The CDR3 nucleotides are TGCAGTGCTAGAGATCCCTCGAGGGACCCTAACTATGGCTACACCTTC. The V call is TRBV20-1, the J call TRBJ1-2, with D perhaps TRBD1 (5 bases). Trimming stripped 0 bases from V and 0 bases from J, with 14 bases between. CDR1 and CDR2 from the germline V gene are DFQATT and SNEGSKA (reference sequence). CDR3 length: 16 residues.

The rearrangement uses TRBV20-1 and TRBJ1-1; TRBD1 is a possible D gene (6 bases). Per germline, CDR1 DFQATT and CDR2 SNEGSKA (reference sequence). The CDR3 is made up of 11 amino acids. The V end lost 1 base, the J end lost 8 bases, and 8 bases lay between the germline ends. CDR3 amino acids: CSARVRGEAFF. CDR3 bases: TGCAGTGCTAGAGTGAGGGGGGAAGCTTTCTTT.

The chain carries TRBV5-6 and TRBJ2-6; no firm D call. Germline CDR1 is SGHDT and CDR2 is YYEEEE. The CDR3 is made up of 14 amino acids. V dropped 5 bases and J dropped 2 bases, with 8 bases sitting between them. The CDR3 is CASSLPAGANVLTF. In DNA, the CDR3 is TGTGCCAGCAGTTTACCGGCTGGGGCCAACGTCCTGACTTTC.

The V call is TRBV2, the J call TRBJ2-1; 7 bases are shared with TRBD1. The CDR3 sequence is 13 residues long. V shed 7 bases, J shed 5 bases, and the junction held 5 bases outside the gene matches. Looked up from germline, CDR1 is SNHLY and CDR2 is FYNNEI. The CDR3 protein is CASTPDRDNEQFF. In nucleotides, the CDR3 is TGTGCCAGCACCCCTGACAGGGACAATGAGCAGTTCTTC.

The rearrangement uses TRBV15 and TRBJ2-3; 8 nucleotides align to TRBD2. The ends lost 5 bases at V and 5 bases at J; junction bases unmatched: 6. Germline V gives CDR1 LNHNV, CDR2 YYDKDF (reference sequence). The CDR3 extends over 14 amino acids. The DNA for the CDR3 is TGTGCCACCAGCCACAGCGGGGGATTAGATACGCAGTATTTT. Amino acids: CATSHSGGLDTQYF. Combining the CDR3 with reference TRBV15 and TRBJ2-3 gives the whole variable domain DAMVIQNPRYQVTQFGKPVTLSCSQTLNHNVMYWYQQKSSQAPKLLFHYYDKDFNNEADTPDNFQSRRPNTSFCFLDIRSPGLGDTAMYLCATSHSGGLDTQYFGPGTRLTVL.

This clonotype showed up just once. CDR3 nucleotide sequence: TGTGCCAGCAGCTCCGGCGATGGCAAGACCCAGTACTTC. Amino acid sequence: CASSSGDGKTQYF. The chain is built from TRBV7-3 and TRBJ2-5; D not resolved. Germline V gives CDR1 SGHTA, CDR2 FQGTGA. The CDR3 spans 13 residues. V was cut by 4 bases and J by 6 bases, with 12 bases left in between.

The CDR3 reads CATSRVAGTDTQYF. CDR3 DNA: TGTGCCACCAGCAGAGTGGCAGGCACAGATACGCAGTATTTT. The chain couples TRBV15 to TRBJ2-3; D remains ambiguous. With 1 base removed from V and 1 base from J, the gap between germline ends came to 6 bases. CDR3 length: 14 amino acids. Germline assignment: CDR1 LNHNV and CDR2 YYDKDF (reference sequence).